The 11 T cell receptor beta chains reported below all come from one sample, sequenced in a study of T cell repertoires in cytomegalovirus infection. No cognate antigen is known for these TCRs. Each CDR3 protein gets one entry after TCRdb re-called the reads with MiXCR. The table records about a million distinct CDR3 sequences, roughly 30% of them present only once. The sequencing used cultured CD8+ T cells from PBMCs, collected from culture after CMV antigen stimulation. Receptor source: a human donor in good health (CMV status not recorded). Some clones in this sample may be carry-over from other donors' samples.

The table lists this clonotype with a count of one. The CDR3 reads CASSYSRGGGEAFF. In DNA, the CDR3 is TGTGCCAGCAGTTACTCCAGGGGAGGAGGTGAAGCTTTCTTT. The chain uses TRBV6-5 and TRBJ1-1; a possible D gene is TRBD1 (6 bases). Germline V gene lookup returns CDR1 MNHEY and CDR2 SVGAGI. The CDR3 extends over 14 amino acids. V lost 0 bases and J lost 7, with 12 bases in between.

This clonotype was counted at least ten times. The chain recombines TRBV7-2 with TRBJ2-5; 8 bases fit TRBD1. Trimming removed 0 bases from V and 0 bases from J; junction bases left unmatched: 6. This CDR3 comprises 17 residues. Germline V gene sequence: CDR1 SGHTA, CDR2 FQGNSA. CDR3: CASSLARTGRYQETQYF. CDR3 bases: TGTGCCAGCAGCTTAGCCCGGACAGGGCGGTACCAAGAGACCCAGTACTTC.

This clonotype was counted between two and nine times. The chain recombines TRBV27 with TRBJ1-5; 8 bases align to TRBD1. The germline CDR1 and CDR2 sequences are MNHEY and SMNVEV (reference sequence). Trimming at V came to 4 bases and at J to 0 bases, leaving 8 bases not matched to a gene. This CDR3 has 17 amino acids. CDR3 protein: CASSSRQGFYSNQPQHF. The CDR3 bases are TGTGCCAGCAGTTCAAGACAGGGGTTCTATAGCAATCAGCCCCAGCATTTT.

The V gene is TRBV7-9, the J gene TRBJ2-1, with D possibly being TRBD1 or TRBD2 (5 bases each). The V and J ends lost 5 bases and 8 bases respectively, with 25 bases between them. The CDR3 has 17 residues. Looked up from germline, CDR1 is SEHNR and CDR2 is FQNEAQ (reference sequence). The CDR3 protein is CASSGWVGTAWRDEQFF. The CDR3 DNA reads TGTGCCAGCAGCGGCTGGGTAGGGACCGCCTGGCGGGATGAGCAGTTCTTC.

The V call is TRBV9, the J call TRBJ1-1; 7 bases align to TRBD1. V shed 5 bases and J 1 base; nucleotides not matched to a gene: 5. Germline assignment: CDR1 SGDLS and CDR2 YYNGEE. This CDR3 spans 14 amino acids. The chain's CDR3 is CASSTGTANTEAFF. The DNA for the CDR3 is TGTGCCAGCAGTACCGGGACAGCGAACACTGAAGCTTTCTTT.

This clonotype appeared many times. The V gene is TRBV7-2, the J gene TRBJ2-1; tentative D call: TRBD1 (6 bases). The V end lost 3 bases, the J end lost 10 bases, and 7 bases lay between the germline ends. Looked up from germline, CDR1 is SGHTA and CDR2 is FQGNSA. This CDR3 is built from 11 residues. The CDR3 bases are TGTGCCAGCAGCTTCCAGGGGGAGCAGTTCTTC. Its translation: CASSFQGEQFF.

The chain is built from TRBV6-6 and TRBJ2-4; D is unresolved. Trimming took 10 bases from V and 2 from J, leaving 9 bases between them. The CDR3 loop spans 12 amino acids. Germline CDR1 is MNHNY and CDR2 is SVGAGI (reference sequence). Written as DNA, the CDR3 is TGTGCCACCCGGTTTACCAAAAACATTCAGTACTTC. This encodes CATRFTKNIQYF.

The chain has TRBV14 and TRBJ1-1; D unresolved. Looked up from germline, CDR1 is SGHDN and CDR2 is FVKESK. Trimming left V 4 bases short and J 1 base short, with 10 bases between. The CDR3 spans 14 residues. The CDR3 nucleotides are TGTGCCAGCAGCCGAAGCGGGCGGAACACTGAAGCTTTCTTT. It specifies CASSRSGRNTEAFF.

This clonotype was observed a few times. The rearrangement links TRBV28 to TRBJ1-1; D may be TRBD1 (5 bases). Germline CDR1 is MDHEN and CDR2 is SYDVKM. The CDR3 has 15 residues. The V gene lost 9 bases and the J gene lost 3 bases, with 20 bases spanning the gap. The chain's CDR3 is CASTLREGRDTEAFF. In nucleotides, the CDR3 is TGTGCCAGTACTCTGCGGGAGGGACGGGACACTGAAGCTTTCTTT.

Note on this clonotype: A far larger clone is one nucleotide away, so this likely arose from a read error. The V gene is TRBV5-4, the J gene TRBJ2-1; TRBD2 matches at 7 bases. Germline-derived CDR1 and CDR2 are SGHNT and YYREEE (reference sequence). CDR3 length: 14 residues. The CDR3 region is CASGLRGSYNEQFF. CDR3 sequence (DNA): TGTGCCAGCGGCTTGCGGGGGTCCTACAATGAGCAGTTCTTC.

This clonotype showed up just a few times. The V and J genes are TRBV27 and TRBJ2-3; D tentatively fits TRBD1 or TRBD2 (5 bases each). V gave up 5 bases and J gave up 9 bases, with 18 bases separating them. This CDR3 spans 14 amino acids. CDR1 is MNHEY, CDR2 SMNVEV, per germline (reference sequence). The CDR3 bases are TGTGCCAGCAGTATTCCGGGACCCCAGGGCACGCAGTATTTT. Encoded protein: CASSIPGPQGTQYF.